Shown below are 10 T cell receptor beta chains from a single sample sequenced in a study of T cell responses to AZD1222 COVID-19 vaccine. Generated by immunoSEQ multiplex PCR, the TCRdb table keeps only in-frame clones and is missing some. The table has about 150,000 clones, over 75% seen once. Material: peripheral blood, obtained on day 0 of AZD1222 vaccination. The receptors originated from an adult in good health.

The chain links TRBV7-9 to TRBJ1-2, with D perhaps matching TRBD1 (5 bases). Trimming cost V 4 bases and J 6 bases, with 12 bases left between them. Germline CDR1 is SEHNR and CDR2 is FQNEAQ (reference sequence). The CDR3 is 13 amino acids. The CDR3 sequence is CASSSRGYDGYTF. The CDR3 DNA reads TGTGCCAGCAGCTCGAGGGGTTACGATGGCTACACCTTC.

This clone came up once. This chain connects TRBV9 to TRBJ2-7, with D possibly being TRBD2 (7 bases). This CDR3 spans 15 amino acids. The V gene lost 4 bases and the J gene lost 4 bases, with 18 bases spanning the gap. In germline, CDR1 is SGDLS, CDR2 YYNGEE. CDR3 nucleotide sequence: TGTGCCAGCAGCCCCAGAGGGGGAGGGGAGTACGAGCAGTACTTC. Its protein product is CASSPRGGGEYEQYF.

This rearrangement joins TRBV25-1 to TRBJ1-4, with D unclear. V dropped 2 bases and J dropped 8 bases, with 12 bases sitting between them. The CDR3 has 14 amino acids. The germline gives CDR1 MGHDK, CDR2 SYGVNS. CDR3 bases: TGTGCCAGCAGTGAAGACGAGAGGGCCGAAAAACTGTTTTTT. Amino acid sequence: CASSEDERAEKLFF.

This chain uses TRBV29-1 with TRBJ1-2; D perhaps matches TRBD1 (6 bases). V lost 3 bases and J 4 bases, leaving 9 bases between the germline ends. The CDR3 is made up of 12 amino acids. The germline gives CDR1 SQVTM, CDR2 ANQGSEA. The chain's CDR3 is CSVEDSTYGYTF. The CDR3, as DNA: TGCAGCGTTGAGGACAGCACCTATGGCTACACCTTC.

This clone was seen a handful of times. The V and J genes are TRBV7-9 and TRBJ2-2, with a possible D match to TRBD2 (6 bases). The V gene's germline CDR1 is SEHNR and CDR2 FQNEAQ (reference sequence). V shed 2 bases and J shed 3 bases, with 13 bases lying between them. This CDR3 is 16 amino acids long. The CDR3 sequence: CASSLNLGGYTGELFF. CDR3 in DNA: TGTGCCAGCAGCTTAAATTTGGGAGGCTACACCGGGGAGCTGTTTTTT.

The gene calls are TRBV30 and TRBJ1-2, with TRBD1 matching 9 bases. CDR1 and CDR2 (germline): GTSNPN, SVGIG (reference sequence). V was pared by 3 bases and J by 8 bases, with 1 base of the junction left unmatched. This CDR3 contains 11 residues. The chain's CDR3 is CAWRQGAGYTF. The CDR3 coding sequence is TGTGCCTGGAGACAGGGGGCAGGCTACACCTTC.

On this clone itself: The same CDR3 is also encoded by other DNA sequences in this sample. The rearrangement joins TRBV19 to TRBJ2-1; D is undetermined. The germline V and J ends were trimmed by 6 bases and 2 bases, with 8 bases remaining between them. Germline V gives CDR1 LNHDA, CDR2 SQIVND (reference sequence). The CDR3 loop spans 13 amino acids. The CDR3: CASSYGTYNEQFF. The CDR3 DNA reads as TGTGCCAGTAGCTATGGTACCTACAATGAGCAGTTCTTC.

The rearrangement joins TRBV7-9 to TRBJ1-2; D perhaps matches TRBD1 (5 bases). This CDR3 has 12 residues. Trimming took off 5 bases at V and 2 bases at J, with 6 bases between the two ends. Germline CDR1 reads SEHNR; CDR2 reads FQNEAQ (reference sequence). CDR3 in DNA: TGTGCCAGCAGCGCAGGGAACTATGGCTACACCTTC. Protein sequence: CASSAGNYGYTF.

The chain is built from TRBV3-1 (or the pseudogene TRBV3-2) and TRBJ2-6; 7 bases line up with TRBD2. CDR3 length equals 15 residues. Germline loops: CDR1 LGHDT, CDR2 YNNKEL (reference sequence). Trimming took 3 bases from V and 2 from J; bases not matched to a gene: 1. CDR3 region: CASSHAGAGANVLTF. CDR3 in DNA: TGTGCCAGCAGCCACGCGGGAGCTGGGGCCAACGTCCTGACTTTC.

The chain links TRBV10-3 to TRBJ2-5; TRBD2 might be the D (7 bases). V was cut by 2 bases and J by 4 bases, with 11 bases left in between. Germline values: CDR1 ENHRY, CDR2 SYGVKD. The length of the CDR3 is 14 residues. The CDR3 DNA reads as TGTGCCATCAGTGAGGGGGGGGCGGGAGAGACCCAGTACTTC. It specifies CAISEGGAGETQYF.